The 23 T cell receptor beta chains presented below share a single source sample, sequenced in a study of shared clonotypes between healthy human individuals. Method: immunoSEQ multiplex PCR; TCRdb's copy keeps in-frame clones and lacks some. The sample comprises a few hundred thousand clones, just over 75% of which are singletons, and about 12% rests with the top ten. Sequencing was performed on PBMCs. These receptors were obtained from a woman between 40 and 50 years old in good health. Some clones in this sample may be carry-over from other donors' samples.

The rearrangement links TRBV28 to TRBJ2-7, with 7 bases that match TRBD1. This CDR3 region has 12 residues. Germline CDR1 is MDHEN and CDR2 is SYDVKM. After removal of 10 bases from V and 6 bases from J, the junction contained 9 bases not matched to a gene. DNA of the CDR3: TGTGCCACGAGGCCTACAGGGGCCGAGCAGTACTTC. Its protein product is CATRPTGAEQYF. Together with reference TRBV28 and TRBJ2-7, the CDR3 gives the full variable domain: DVKVTQSSRYLVKRTGEKVFLECVQDMDHENMFWYRQDPGLGLRLIYFSYDVKMKEKGDIPEGYSVSREKKERFSLILESASTNQTSMYLCATRPTGAEQYFGPGTRLTVT.

This chain links TRBV30 with TRBJ1-4; D not resolved. V lost 8 bases, J lost 4 bases, and 14 bases lay in between. Germline CDR1 reads GTSNPN; CDR2 reads SVGIG (reference sequence). This CDR3 comprises 13 residues. CDR3 in amino acids: CAPPAEINEKLFF. The DNA of the CDR3 is TGTGCCCCGCCGGCTGAGATTAATGAAAAACTGTTTTTT.

The gene calls are TRBV7-9 and TRBJ2-3; TRBD1 agrees at 7 bases. After removal of 2 bases from V and 2 bases from J, the junction contained 4 bases not matched to a gene. Germline V lookup: CDR1 SEHNR, CDR2 FQNEAQ (reference sequence). This CDR3 contains 15 residues. In nucleotides, the CDR3 is TGTGCCAGCAGCTTAAAAGGGGGCTACACAGATACGCAGTATTTT. This gives the protein CASSLKGGYTDTQYF.

This chain joins TRBV28 and TRBJ1-5, with no clear D. The CDR3 length is 13 residues. With 3 bases removed from V and 3 bases from J, the gap between germline ends came to 6 bases. Germline V gives CDR1 MDHEN, CDR2 SYDVKM. The CDR3 coding sequence is TGTGCCAGCAGTTTTGGTGTCAATCAGCCCCAGCATTTT. Protein: CASSFGVNQPQHF.

Points on this clone: This same CDR3 is encoded by further DNA sequences in the sample. The rearrangement uses TRBV5-1 and TRBJ2-1; 8 positions agree with TRBD1. The trim removed 0 bases at V and 1 base at J, leaving 0 bases unmatched. The CDR3 loop spans 15 amino acids. The germline V gene has CDR1 SGHRS and CDR2 YFSETQ. The CDR3 spells CASSLGQGSYNEQFF. In nucleotides, the CDR3 is TGCGCCAGCAGCTTGGGACAGGGGTCCTACAATGAGCAGTTCTTC.

The chain is built from TRBV5-1 and TRBJ2-7; D might be TRBD1 or TRBD2, each matching 5 bases. Germline V lookup: CDR1 SGHRS, CDR2 YFSETQ. CDR3 length: 15 residues. V was clipped by 4 bases and J by 0 bases, with 14 bases between them. The CDR3 nucleotides are TGCGCCAGCAGCCCCCGGGGCGAGCCCTCCTACGAGCAGTACTTC. Translated, it gives CASSPRGEPSYEQYF.

This clone has just a few counts. The chain combines TRBV7-9 with TRBJ1-1; tentatively, D is TRBD1 (6 bases). The V gene lost 1 base and the J gene lost 3 bases, with 15 bases spanning the gap. CDR1 is SEHNR and CDR2 is FQNEAQ in the germline V gene (reference sequence). The CDR3 has 16 residues. The CDR3 protein is CASSLGPGAGDTEAFF. CDR3 coding DNA: TGTGCCAGCAGCTTAGGTCCGGGGGCTGGGGACACTGAAGCTTTCTTT.

This chain joins TRBV4-2 and TRBJ2-7; TRBD1 aligns across 11 bases. V gave up 4 bases and J gave up 5 bases; unmatched junction bases: 7. The CDR3 loop spans 15 amino acids. Germline V gene lookup returns CDR1 LGHNA and CDR2 YNFKEQ. The CDR3 is CASSRRGQGGNEQYF. CDR3 in DNA: TGTGCCAGCAGCCGCCGGGGACAGGGGGGCAACGAGCAGTACTTC.

This clone was seen a handful of times. The chain uses TRBV7-2 and TRBJ1-3; D possibly corresponds to TRBD1 (5 bases). The CDR3 covers 15 residues. Trimming removed 6 bases from V and 2 bases from J, with 14 bases in between. The germline CDR1 and CDR2 sequences are SGHTA and FQGNSA. CDR3 sequence reads: CASSLNRGAGNTIYF. CDR3 DNA: TGTGCCAGCAGTCTTAATCGGGGGGCTGGAAACACCATATATTTT.

Comments on this clone: A far larger clone is only one base removed, so a read error is likely. The chain joins TRBV10-3 to TRBJ2-2; TRBD2 might be the D (7 bases). Germline loops: CDR1 ENHRY, CDR2 SYGVKD. Trimming stripped 10 bases from V and 7 bases from J, with 16 bases between. This CDR3 region has 13 residues. CDR3 sequence (DNA): TGTGCCACGGGGGGCCCGCCGGGCGGGGAGCTGTTTTTT. Protein sequence: CATGGPPGGELFF.

Worth noting for this clone: A much larger clone lies one base from this, so it may be a read error. The V call is TRBV7-3, the J call TRBJ2-3; no clear D gene. V was shortened by 2 bases and J by 2 bases, with 2 bases between the two germline ends. The germline CDR1 and CDR2 sequences are SGHTA and FQGTGA. CDR3 length: 12 amino acids. The DNA for the CDR3 is TGTGCCAGCAGCTTATACACAGATACGCAGTATTTT. Translating it yields CASSLYTDTQYF.

This clone was recorded a few times. The chain uses TRBV5-1 and TRBJ1-4, with D possibly being TRBD1 (5 bases). Between the trimmed V and J ends, which lost 0 bases and 7 bases, there was a span of 10 bases. CDR1 is SGHRS, CDR2 YFSETQ, per germline. CDR3 length: 14 residues. The CDR3 DNA reads as TGCGCCAGCAGCTTGGGACAGCAATCTGAAAAACTGTTTTTT. It is translated as CASSLGQQSEKLFF.

This clone is a singleton in its sample. The chain is built from TRBV4-1 and TRBJ2-1; D call uncertain. The CDR3 loop spans 12 amino acids. The V end was cut by 3 bases, the J end by 8 bases, with 8 bases between. Per the germline V gene, CDR1 is MGHRA and CDR2 is YSYEKL. The CDR3 loop is CASSQSGDEQFF. The DNA of the CDR3 is TGCGCCAGCAGCCAGTCCGGAGATGAGCAGTTCTTC.

The genes are TRBV19 and TRBJ2-3; D perhaps matches TRBD2 (7 bases). The CDR3 loop spans 14 amino acids. V shed 6 bases and J shed 4 bases, with 14 bases lying between them. CDR1 is LNHDA and CDR2 is SQIVND in the germline V gene (reference sequence). The CDR3 sequence: CASRWRGRSDTQYF. The DNA of the CDR3 is TGTGCCAGTAGGTGGCGGGGGCGCTCAGATACGCAGTATTTT. Based on the CDR3 plus reference TRBV19 and TRBJ2-3, the full variable domain is DGGITQSPKYLFRKEGQNVTLSCEQNLNHDAMYWYRQDPGQGLRLIYYSQIVNDFQKGDIAEGYSVSREKKESFPLTVTSAQKNPTAFYLCASRWRGRSDTQYFGPGTRLTVL.

This clone was found a few times. A read error may produce the germline difference seen at one junction end. The identical CDR3 is also encoded by other nucleotide sequences in the sample. V gene TRBV5-4 combines with J gene TRBJ2-1, with 9 bases aligning to TRBD2. The CDR3 spans 15 residues. From germline, CDR1 is SGHNT and CDR2 YYREEE (reference sequence). The CDR3 protein is CASSYSGSGGDEQFF. CDR3 coding DNA: TGTGCTAGCAGCTATAGCGGGAGCGGAGGAGATGAGCAGTTCTTC.

The V gene is TRBV6-4, the J gene TRBJ1-1, with TRBD1 matching 8 bases. CDR1 MRHNA and CDR2 SNTAGT come from the germline V gene. The CDR3 spans 13 residues. V lost 6 bases, J lost 3 bases, and 3 bases stayed unmatched. The CDR3 protein is CASRDRGDTEAFF. CDR3 coding DNA: TGTGCCAGCAGAGACAGGGGCGACACTGAAGCTTTCTTT.

This clone came up many times. Other nucleotide sequences from this sample produce the same CDR3. This chain uses TRBV5-6 with TRBJ2-7; 8 bases line up with TRBD1. The CDR3 is 16 amino acids. After removal of 0 bases from V and 4 bases from J, the junction contained 9 bases not matched to a gene. Germline lookup yields CDR1 SGHDT and CDR2 YYEEEE. For the CDR3, the DNA is TGTGCCAGCAGCTTGGCTGGACAGGGTTTTGGATACGAGCAGTACTTC. Translating gives CASSLAGQGFGYEQYF. Full variable domain (remainder filled in from reference TRBV5-6 and TRBJ2-7): DAGVTQSPTHLIKTRGQQVTLRCSPKSGHDTVSWYQQALGQGPQFIFQYYEEEERQRGNFPDRFSGHQFPNYSSELNVNALLLGDSALYLCASSLAGQGFGYEQYFGPGTRLTVT.

This rearrangement joins TRBV19 to TRBJ1-5, with D hard to call. The germline V and J ends were trimmed by 6 bases and 4 bases, with 13 bases remaining between them. CDR1 and CDR2 (germline): LNHDA, SQIVND (reference sequence). The CDR3 is 14 amino acids. The CDR3 protein is CASSDLRSNQPQHF. The CDR3 nucleotides read TGTGCCAGTAGCGATCTCAGGAGTAATCAGCCCCAGCATTTT.

The chain's CDR3 is CASRRLAGGYEQYF. CDR3 bases: TGTGCCAGCAGGCGACTAGCGGGCGGCTACGAGCAGTACTTC. The chain is built from TRBV2 and TRBJ2-7; 10 bases are shared with TRBD2. The germline V gene encodes CDR1 SNHLY and CDR2 FYNNEI. This CDR3 contains 14 residues. J gave up 3 bases and V 6 bases, and 5 bases lay outside the gene matches.

The gene calls are TRBV19 and TRBJ2-7, with 7 nucleotides matching TRBD2. V trimming: 6 bases; J trimming: 7 bases; junction bases outside the gene matches: 15. CDR3 length: 15 residues. CDR1 and CDR2 (germline): LNHDA, SQIVND (reference sequence). The DNA for the CDR3 is TGTGCCAGTAGGGCCGTGGGCGGGAGCGCAAGGGAGCAGTACTTC. Residues: CASRAVGGSAREQYF.

The gene calls are TRBV21-1 and TRBJ1-1; the table's D call of TRBD1 was not tested on the DNA. TRBV21-1 constitutes a pseudogene. This CDR3 is built from 16 residues. This chain's CDR3 is CASSKVQRTEHTEAFF. CDR3 coding DNA: TGTGCCAGCAGCAAAGTTCAAAGGACAGAACACACTGAAGCTTTCTTT.

The CDR3 here is CASSLRAIPPRAQETQYF. In DNA form, the CDR3 reads TGTGCCAGCAGTTTAAGGGCTATCCCACCCAGGGCCCAAGAGACCCAGTACTTC. The gene calls are TRBV28 and TRBJ2-5; maybe TRBD1 (5 bases). CDR3 length: 18 amino acids. From germline, CDR1 is MDHEN and CDR2 SYDVKM. V was trimmed by 2 bases and J by 1 base, leaving 20 bases between them.

This clone has more than one count but fewer than ten. Distinct nucleotide sequences in the sample also encode this CDR3. The J gene is TRBJ1-5, the V gene TRBV2, with D maybe TRBD1 (5 bases). The CDR3 extends over 13 amino acids. CDR1 and CDR2 from the germline V gene are SNHLY and FYNNEI. V shed 4 bases and J shed 4 bases, with 8 bases lying between them. The CDR3 is CASSGQRNQPQHF. CDR3 coding DNA: TGTGCCAGCAGTGGACAGAGAAATCAGCCCCAGCATTTT.